A selection of T cell receptor beta chains follows, all from one sample in a study of blood T cell repertoires in COVID-19. Here immunoSEQ multiplex PCR was the method, and the copy in TCRdb shows in-frame clones only, minus some. The profile shows a few hundred thousand clones, more than 75% of them singletons. Sequences were obtained from PBMCs or T cells enriched from blood (not recorded which). The receptors were gathered from a woman between 45 and 65 years old who had been exposed to COVID-19. The CDR3 runs from the conserved cysteine through the conserved F or W. Each record gives: D gene, clone size, V gene, J gene, CDR3 DNA, CDR3 protein. D genes are given only for firm matches. The size entry is marked missing in some rows and otherwise reads once, few, many or a size class.

-	once	TRBV7-9	TRBJ1-2	TGTGCCAGTTTTCCGGTCGGGAGCAGCTCACCTAACTATGGCTACACCTTC	CASFPVGSSSPNYGYTF
-	-	TRBV29-1	TRBJ1-1	TGCAGCGTTGAACAGGGAATGAACACTGAAGCTTTCTTT	CSVEQGMNTEAFF
-	-	TRBV7-2	TRBJ1-3	TGTGCCAGCAGCTTAGCGGGCAGCGGAAACACCATATATTTT	CASSLAGSGNTIYF
-	-	TRBV6-6	TRBJ2-5	TGTGCCAGCAGGCGGCTAGCGCTGGTAGGAGAGACCCAGTACTTC	CASRRLALVGETQYF
-	once	TRBV3-1/TRBV3-2	TRBJ1-1	TGTGCCAGCAGAGAGGGGGTAATCACTGAAGCTTTCTTT	CASREGVITEAFF
TRBD1	-	TRBV6-5	TRBJ2-2	TGTGCCAGCAAATTTACAGGGGACACCGGGGAGCTGTTTTTT	CASKFTGDTGELFF
-	-	TRBV2	TRBJ1-3	TGTGCCAGCAGCACAGGGTTGGGAAACACCATATATTTT	CASSTGLGNTIYF
TRBD1	-	TRBV9	TRBJ1-4	TGTGCCAGCAGCACAACGGGACAGGGGAATGAAAAACTGTTTTTT	CASSTTGQGNEKLFF
-	-	TRBV14	TRBJ2-7	TGTGCCAGCAGCCCGGGGGCCTACGAGCAGTACTTC	CASSPGAYEQYF
-	once	TRBV29-1	TRBJ1-1	TGCAGTTACAGCTGGGGCGGCCTGAACACTGAAGCTTTCTTT	CSYSWGGLNTEAFF
-	-	TRBV6-5	TRBJ1-2	TGTGCCAGCAGTAATACGGGCTATGGCTACACCTTC	CASSNTGYGYTF
-	-	TRBV27	TRBJ1-2	TGTGCCAGCAGTCCGGATGTGACAGGCACTTATGGCTACACCTTC	CASSPDVTGTYGYTF
TRBD2	-	TRBV2	TRBJ2-5	TGTGCCAGCAGTTCCTATACCGGGACTAGCGGGGGTGGCGGGACCCAGTACTTC	CASSSYTGTSGGGGTQYF
TRBD2	-	TRBV7-2	TRBJ2-3	TGTGCCAGCAGCTTAGCCGGCGGCGGGGGGAACACAGATACGCAGTATTTT	CASSLAGGGGNTDTQYF
TRBD1	-	TRBV27	TRBJ2-1	TGTGCCAGCAGTTGGACAGGCCCCTACAATGAGCAGTTCTTC	CASSWTGPYNEQFF
TRBD1	-	TRBV25-1	TRBJ1-1	TGTGCCAGCAGTGAATTCTCGACAGGGGGGAAGACTGAAGCTTTCTTT	CASSEFSTGGKTEAFF
-	-	TRBV29-1	TRBJ2-3	TGCAGCGTTGACGTCTCAGATACGCAGTATTTT	CSVDVSDTQYF
TRBD1	few	TRBV30	TRBJ2-7	TGTGCCTGGAGTACCGGGACAGGGCGGTACGAGCAGTACTTC	CAWSTGTGRYEQYF
TRBD1	-	TRBV9	TRBJ1-2	TGTGCCAGCACCCTACCAGGGGACAGGGGTAAGGGTAACTATGGCTACACCTTC	CASTLPGDRGKGNYGYTF
-	-	TRBV6-5	TRBJ2-3	TGTGCCAGCAGATCAGGAGATACGCAGTATTTT	CASRSGDTQYF
TRBD1	-	TRBV7-8	TRBJ1-6	TGTGCCAGCAGACCCGTAGACAGGGGGATTAATTCACCCCTCCACTTT	CASRPVDRGINSPLHF
TRBD1	-	TRBV13	TRBJ1-6	TGTGCCAGCAGCTTAAGGGGGACAGGGGATTCACCCCTCCACTTT	CASSLRGTGDSPLHF
TRBD1	-	TRBV27	TRBJ1-1	TGTGCCAGCAGTGGACAGGGCCCAACTGAAGCTTTCTTT	CASSGQGPTEAFF
-	-	TRBV29-1	TRBJ2-1	TGCAGCGTTGAAGGGCAGGGGAACCCCTACAATGAGCAGTTCTTC	CSVEGQGNPYNEQFF
-	-	TRBV4-1	TRBJ1-1	TGCGCCAGCAGCCAAGGCGGAGGGGACACTGAAGCTTTCTTT	CASSQGGGDTEAFF
-	-	TRBV10-1	TRBJ2-2	TGCGCCAGCAGTGGGCCCCCCGGGGGATTGAACACCGGGGAGCTGTTTTTT	CASSGPPGGLNTGELFF
TRBD1	-	TRBV28	TRBJ1-2	TGTGCCACCAGACTCAAGGGGGCCAAAAACTATGGCTACACCTTC	CATRLKGAKNYGYTF
TRBD1	-	TRBV20-1	TRBJ1-1	TGCAGTGCTAGTGTATGGCGGGGGACAGGGAACACTGAAGCTTTCTTT	CSASVWRGTGNTEAFF
-	-	TRBV29-1	TRBJ2-1	TGCAGCGTTGATTCGGGATCCCCCTACAATGAGCAGTTCTTC	CSVDSGSPYNEQFF
TRBD1	-	TRBV9	TRBJ1-6	TGTGCCAGCAGCTCCAGACAGGGGGCAAATTCACCCCTCCACTTT	CASSSRQGANSPLHF
TRBD1	-	TRBV25-1	TRBJ1-2	TGTGCCAGCACCACCGGGACAGCAGTCGGCTACACCTTC	CASTTGTAVGYTF
-	-	TRBV12-5	TRBJ2-1	TGTGCTAGTGGTCCCAATTCAGGGAACTACAATGAGCAGTTCTTC	CASGPNSGNYNEQFF
-	-	TRBV20-1	TRBJ2-3	TGCAGTGCTAGATACACAGATACGCAGTATTTT	CSARYTDTQYF
TRBD2	-	TRBV4-3	TRBJ2-3	TGCGCCAGCAGCCAAGCGGGAGGGGCGGCAGATACGCAGTATTTT	CASSQAGGAADTQYF
-	-	TRBV11-2	TRBJ2-3	TGTGCCAGCAGCTTAGGGCGGGGACGCGTGGGCACAGATACGCAGTATTTT	CASSLGRGRVGTDTQYF
-	-	TRBV3-1/TRBV3-2	TRBJ2-5	TGTGCCAGCAGCCACTCTAGCGAAGAGACCCAGTACTTC	CASSHSSEETQYF
-	-	TRBV6-5	TRBJ1-2	TGTGCCAGCAGTCACGGGGGTTCTGGGTATGGCTACACCTTC	CASSHGGSGYGYTF
TRBD2	-	TRBV15	TRBJ2-3	TGTGCCACCAGCAGAGCTAAGCCCCGACTAGCTACAGATACGCAGTATTTT	CATSRAKPRLATDTQYF